The clone carrying this T cell receptor beta chain is a singleton in its sample. This table comes from immunoSEQ multiplex PCR, and its TCRdb copy is limited to in-frame clones, with some not included. The sample carries approximately 110,000 clones, 85% to 90% recorded once. This entry belongs to a study of blood T cell repertoires in COVID-19. The CDR3 loop spans 17 amino acids. The gene calls are TRBV21-1 and TRBJ2-1; the table names TRBD2, a call not compared with the DNA. TRBV21-1 is reported as a pseudogene. The TCR originated in a woman aged 55 to 70 with COVID-19, enrolled during active disease. Sequenced material: peripheral blood. This CDR3 reads CASSKGLAGELYNEQFF. The CDR3 nucleotides read TGTGCCAGCAGCAAAGGACTAGCGGGGGAACTCTACAATGAGCAGTTCTTC.